This T cell receptor (beta chain) originates from a study of cytomegalovirus exposure and HLA in healthy donors. Study observations and caveats: Analyzed later, most CMV-associated TCR beta chains appeared HLA-restricted. The authors enumerated 164 TCR beta chains as linked to cytomegalovirus.

PCR was performed using 60 Vbeta and 13 Jbeta primers. The data were produced by immunoSEQ multiplex PCR, yet TCRdb's version contains in-frame clones alone and is incomplete. This sample lists more than 95,000 clones; its ten largest clones have 2.5% to 3%. Germline V gene data show CDR1 as SGHRS and CDR2 as YFSETQ. Trimming removed 0 bases from V and 3 bases from J, with 9 bases in between. The CDR3 contains 15 residues. The donors, nominally healthy at sampling, likely had unrecorded immune exposures. About this clone itself: What it binds is unknown.

The V call is TRBV5-1, the J call TRBJ1-4; maybe TRBD1 (6 bases). The sequenced material came from PBMCs. The TCR comes from a man aged 25 to 40 in good health and CMV-seronegative. The CDR3: CASSLEQGSNEKLFF. In DNA, the CDR3 is TGCGCCAGCAGCTTGGAGCAGGGGTCTAATGAAAAACTGTTTTTT.